This is a list of T cell receptor beta chains from one sample in a study of cytomegalovirus exposure and HLA in healthy donors. Assay: immunoSEQ multiplex PCR; the TCRdb copy retains only in-frame clones and omits some. The sample comprises 190,000 or so clones, more than 65% of which are singletons, and under 3.5% rests with the top ten. The specimen sequenced was PBMCs. The receptors originated from a young woman in good health and CMV-seropositive. CDR3s include the opening cysteine and the closing phenylalanine or tryptophan. D genes are given only for firm matches. Clone size is stated in some rows and not others, as once, few, many or a class when expanded.

size: NA; V: TRBV5-1; D: NA; J: TRBJ1-2; CDR3: CASRIHRLANYGYTF; DNA: TGCGCCAGCAGAATCCACCGGCTAGCTAACTATGGCTACACCTTC
size: NA; V: TRBV11-2; D: NA; J: TRBJ2-1; CDR3: CASSSLRGAENEQFF; DNA: TGTGCCAGCAGCTCCCTCAGGGGGGCGGAGAATGAGCAGTTCTTC
size: NA; V: TRBV19; D: TRBD1; J: TRBJ1-1; CDR3: CASSISGTVMNTEAFF; DNA: TGTGCCAGTAGTATATCCGGGACAGTAATGAACACTGAAGCTTTCTTT
size: NA; V: TRBV10-3; D: NA; J: TRBJ2-3; CDR3: CAMRDTQYF; DNA: TGTGCCATGAGAGATACGCAGTATTTT
size: few; V: TRBV6-1; D: NA; J: TRBJ2-3; CDR3: CASSLGADTQYF; DNA: TGTGCCAGCAGCTTAGGGGCAGATACGCAGTATTTT
size: NA; V: TRBV4-1; D: NA; J: TRBJ2-7; CDR3: CASSRQDSIGREQYF; DNA: TGCGCCAGCAGCCGGCAAGACTCGATCGGCCGCGAGCAGTACTTC
size: once; V: TRBV9; D: TRBD1; J: TRBJ1-3; CDR3: CASSHRTGQESGYGGNTIYF; DNA: TGTGCCAGCAGCCATAGAACGGGACAGGAATCGGGCTACGGAGGAAACACCATATATTTT
size: once; V: TRBV18; D: NA; J: TRBJ1-1; CDR3: CASSAGTPNLNTEAFF; DNA: TGTGCCAGCTCAGCCGGGACACCGAACCTGAACACTGAAGCTTTCTTT
size: NA; V: TRBV5-4; D: NA; J: TRBJ2-5; CDR3: CASSLGHSRETQYF; DNA: TGTGCCAGCAGCTTGGGCCATAGCCGAGAGACCCAGTACTTC
size: NA; V: TRBV2; D: NA; J: TRBJ1-1; CDR3: CASSRAGFLETEAFF; DNA: TGTGCCAGCAGCAGGGCAGGTTTTTTGGAAACTGAAGCTTTCTTT
size: NA; V: TRBV6-5; D: TRBD1; J: TRBJ1-2; CDR3: CASRDSFYGYTF; DNA: TGTGCCAGCCGGGACAGCTTCTATGGCTACACCTTC
size: NA; V: TRBV19; D: NA; J: TRBJ1-2; CDR3: CASSIVAGPLYGYTF; DNA: TGTGCCAGTAGTATAGTCGCGGGACCTCTCTATGGCTACACCTTC
size: NA; V: TRBV6-5; D: NA; J: TRBJ1-1; CDR3: CASTPTDNRNTEAFF; DNA: TGTGCCAGCACCCCGACAGACAACAGGAACACTGAAGCTTTCTTT
size: NA; V: TRBV19; D: NA; J: TRBJ1-2; CDR3: CATETGYGYTF; DNA: TGTGCCACTGAAACAGGGTATGGCTACACCTTC
size: NA; V: TRBV6-5; D: TRBD2; J: TRBJ2-5; CDR3: CASKGFAAGEETQYF; DNA: TGTGCCAGCAAGGGGTTTGCGGCGGGGGAAGAGACCCAGTACTTC
size: NA; V: TRBV6-4; D: TRBD1; J: TRBJ1-2; CDR3: CASRPTGVGYGYTF; DNA: TGTGCCAGCAGACCGACAGGGGTAGGCTATGGCTACACCTTC
size: NA; V: TRBV11-2; D: TRBD2; J: TRBJ2-2; CDR3: CASSLGVRGGTGELFF; DNA: TGTGCCAGCAGCTTAGGTGTGAGGGGAGGGACCGGGGAGCTGTTTTTT
size: NA; V: TRBV6-6; D: NA; J: TRBJ1-1; CDR3: CASSYTPPGEGTEAFF; DNA: TGTGCCAGCAGTTACACCCCCCCGGGGGAGGGGACTGAAGCTTTCTTT